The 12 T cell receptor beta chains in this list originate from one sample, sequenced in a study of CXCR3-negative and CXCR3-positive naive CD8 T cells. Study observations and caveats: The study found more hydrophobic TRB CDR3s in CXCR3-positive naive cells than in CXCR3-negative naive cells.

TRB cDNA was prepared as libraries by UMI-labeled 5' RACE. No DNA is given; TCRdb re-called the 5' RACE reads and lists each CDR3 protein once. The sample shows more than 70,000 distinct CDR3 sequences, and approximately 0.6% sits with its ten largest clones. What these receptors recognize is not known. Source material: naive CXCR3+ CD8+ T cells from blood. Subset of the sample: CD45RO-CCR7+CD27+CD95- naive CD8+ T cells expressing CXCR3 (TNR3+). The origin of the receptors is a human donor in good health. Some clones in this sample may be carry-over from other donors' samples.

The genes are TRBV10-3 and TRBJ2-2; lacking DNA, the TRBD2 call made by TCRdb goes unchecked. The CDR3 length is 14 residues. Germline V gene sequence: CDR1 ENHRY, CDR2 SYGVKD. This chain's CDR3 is CAIQRESSAGELFF.

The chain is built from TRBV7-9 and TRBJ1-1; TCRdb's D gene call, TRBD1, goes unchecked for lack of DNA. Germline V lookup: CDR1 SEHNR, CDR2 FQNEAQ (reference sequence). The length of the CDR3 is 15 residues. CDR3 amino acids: CASSHGQGGATEAFF. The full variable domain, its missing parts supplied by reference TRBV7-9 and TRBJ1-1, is DTGVSQNPRHKITKRGQNVTFRCDPISEHNRLYWYRQTLGQGPEFLTYFQNEAQLEKSRLLSDRFSAERPKGSFSTLEIQRTEQGDSAMYLCASSHGQGGATEAFFGQGTRLTVV.

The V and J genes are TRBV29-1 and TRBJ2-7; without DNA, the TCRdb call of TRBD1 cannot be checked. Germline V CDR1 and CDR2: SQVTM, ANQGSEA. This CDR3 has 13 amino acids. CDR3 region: CSVEDRDNYEQYF.

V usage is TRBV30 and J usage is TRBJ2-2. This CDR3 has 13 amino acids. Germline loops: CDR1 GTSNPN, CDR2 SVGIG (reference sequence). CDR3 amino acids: CAWSVLEAGELFF.

CDR3 residues: CASRATGELFF. V and J are TRBV6-5 and TRBJ2-2. The CDR3 has 11 amino acids. CDR1 MNHEY and CDR2 SVGAGI come from the germline V gene.

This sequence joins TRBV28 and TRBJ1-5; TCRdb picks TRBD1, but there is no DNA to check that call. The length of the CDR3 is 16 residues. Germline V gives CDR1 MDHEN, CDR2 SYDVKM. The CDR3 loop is CASSFRDTFFNQPQHF.

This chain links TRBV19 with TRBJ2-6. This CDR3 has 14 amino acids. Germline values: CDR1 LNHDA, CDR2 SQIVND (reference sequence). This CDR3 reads CASSISSGANVLTF.

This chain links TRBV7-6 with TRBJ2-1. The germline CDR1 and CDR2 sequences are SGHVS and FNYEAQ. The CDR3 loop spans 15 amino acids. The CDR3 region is CASSSSGGFYNEQFF.

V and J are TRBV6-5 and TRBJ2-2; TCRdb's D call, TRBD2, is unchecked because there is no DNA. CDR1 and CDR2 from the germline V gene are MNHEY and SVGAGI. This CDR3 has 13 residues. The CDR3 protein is CASNGGSPGELFF.

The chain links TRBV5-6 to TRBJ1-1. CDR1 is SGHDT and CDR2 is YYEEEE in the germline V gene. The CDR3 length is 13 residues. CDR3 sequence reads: CASSLDDWLEAFF.

CDR3 residues: CASSSTGQYKNIQYF. The chain couples TRBV13 to TRBJ2-4; TCRdb names TRBD1, which stays unverified in the absence of DNA. The CDR3 consists of 15 residues. CDR1 and CDR2 (germline): PRHDT, FYEKMQ (reference sequence).

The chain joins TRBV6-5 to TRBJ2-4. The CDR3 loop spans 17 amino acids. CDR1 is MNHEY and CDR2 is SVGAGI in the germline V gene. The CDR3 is CASSYSQVRRAKNIQYF.